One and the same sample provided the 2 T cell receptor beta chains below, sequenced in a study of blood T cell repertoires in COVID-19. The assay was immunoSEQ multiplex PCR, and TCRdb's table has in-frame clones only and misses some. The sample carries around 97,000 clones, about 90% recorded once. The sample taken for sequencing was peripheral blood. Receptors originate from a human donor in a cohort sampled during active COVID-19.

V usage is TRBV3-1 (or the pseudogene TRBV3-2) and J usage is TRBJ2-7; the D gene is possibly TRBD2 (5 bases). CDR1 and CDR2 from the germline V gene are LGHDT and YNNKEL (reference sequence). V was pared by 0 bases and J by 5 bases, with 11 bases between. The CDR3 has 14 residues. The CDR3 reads CASSQEGGSDEQYF. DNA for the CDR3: TGTGCCAGCAGCCAAGAAGGTGGGAGCGACGAGCAGTACTTC.

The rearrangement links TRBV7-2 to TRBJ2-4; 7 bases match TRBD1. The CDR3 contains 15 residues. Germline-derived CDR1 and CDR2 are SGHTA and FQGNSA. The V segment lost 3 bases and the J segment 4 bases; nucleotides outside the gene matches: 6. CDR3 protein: CASSFQGDLKNIQYF. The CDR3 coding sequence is TGTGCCAGCAGCTTCCAGGGGGACCTAAAAAACATTCAGTACTTC.